Sequencing of this T cell receptor beta chain was carried out in a study of blood T cell repertoires in COVID-19. Study-level information: Sources were T cells, B-cell-depleted T cells, or PBMCs; the material itself was cDNA or gDNA.

This CDR3 region has 13 residues. Profiling relied on immunoSEQ multiplex PCR, and the TCRdb table lists in-frame clones only, not all of them. Found here are about 210,000 clones, roughly 84% of them singletons; the top ten hold approximately 10%. The chain combines TRBV12-2 with TRBJ2-3; the tabulated D call, TRBD2, remains unverified against the DNA. TRBV12-2 is a recognized pseudogene. Input material: peripheral blood. This sequence originates from a man aged 50 to 60 with active or convalescent COVID-19. DNA for the CDR3: TGTGCAAGTCAGCGAAGCCCCACAGATACGCAGTATTTT. This sequence encodes CASQRSPTDTQYF.